This T cell receptor beta chain was sequenced in a study of beta chain features in type 1 diabetes. Study summary: Sorted cells numbering under 140,000,000 were examined across all samples. Whole-study results and caveats: Type 1 diabetes patients showed fewer insertions and more deletions at VDJ junctions.

Every bit of the isolated RNA underwent reverse transcription, so sequencing read expressed TCRB transcripts. The method was immunoSEQ multiplex PCR; TCRdb's version includes in-frame clones alone and lacks a portion of them. Among some 150,000 clones listed, just over 9% were seen once. Purity above 95% was achieved in all sorted populations. Germline lookup yields CDR1 SGHTA and CDR2 FQGNSA. The CDR3 runs to 11 residues. Trimming cost V 5 bases and J 5 bases, with 6 bases left between them. The sample holds many counts of this clone. Antigen: not known. The same CDR3 can be traced to other DNA sequences in this sample.

The chain recombines TRBV7-2 with TRBJ2-5; D is unclear. The clonotype comes from a young man in good health. Sequencing was performed on central memory CD4+ T cells from blood. The CDR3 nucleotides are TGTGCCAGCAGCCCGCGGGAGACCCAGTACTTC. Protein sequence: CASSPRETQYF.